Each of the 30 T cell receptor beta chains below was sequenced from the same sample in a study of blood T cell repertoires in COVID-19. TCRdb keeps only in-frame clones here, not all; method: immunoSEQ multiplex PCR. The data hold around 60,000 clones, with just over 85% observed a single time. The specimen was peripheral blood. The receptor set was obtained from a woman of 80 years or more with acute or convalescent COVID-19.

This chain connects TRBV30 to TRBJ2-1; D is perhaps TRBD2 (5 bases). V lost 0 bases and J lost 7, with 13 bases in between. The germline gives CDR1 GTSNPN, CDR2 SVGIG (reference sequence). The CDR3 contains 14 residues. The CDR3 region is CAWSVGLAPNEQFF. The CDR3 DNA is TGTGCCTGGAGTGTTGGTCTAGCACCGAATGAGCAGTTCTTC.

The chain recombines TRBV6-1 with TRBJ1-3; no firm D call. The CDR3 extends over 14 amino acids. Germline V gene sequence: CDR1 MNHNS, CDR2 SASEGT. Between the trimmed V and J ends, which lost 2 bases and 9 bases, there was a span of 14 bases. CDR3 amino acids: CASSEITFAGTIYF. CDR3 DNA: TGTGCCAGCAGTGAAATAACCTTCGCGGGCACCATATATTTT.

This chain joins TRBV5-4 and TRBJ2-5, with 13 bases aligning to TRBD2. Germline loops: CDR1 SGHNT, CDR2 YYREEE (reference sequence). After removal of 4 bases from V and 5 bases from J, the junction contained 11 bases not matched to a gene. This CDR3 region has 17 residues. The CDR3 bases are TGTGCCAGCAGCCCAAGGACTAGCGGGAGACGGGCGGAGACCCAGTACTTC. This encodes CASSPRTSGRRAETQYF.

The CDR3 nucleotides read TGTGCCAGTATCAACGACGCGGGGGGCAACTATGGCTACACCTTC. Amino acid sequence: CASINDAGGNYGYTF. This chain uses TRBV19 with TRBJ1-2; TRBD1 might be the D (6 bases). This CDR3 has 15 residues. The V and J ends lost 7 bases and 2 bases respectively, with 17 bases between them. CDR1 and CDR2 from the germline V gene are LNHDA and SQIVND (reference sequence).

The genes are TRBV19 and TRBJ2-3, with a possible D match to TRBD1 (6 bases). CDR3 size: 14 residues. V lost 2 bases to trimming and J lost 4 bases, with 10 bases between them. Germline-derived CDR1 and CDR2 are LNHDA and SQIVND (reference sequence). CDR3 bases: TGTGCCAGTAGTATAAAGGGGGACGCAGATACGCAGTATTTT. Translating it yields CASSIKGDADTQYF.

The V call is TRBV3-1 (or the pseudogene TRBV3-2), the J call TRBJ2-2; the match to TRBD2 covers 14 bases. J was trimmed by 7 bases and V by 2 bases; bases with no gene match: 9. There are 18 residues in the CDR3. CDR1 and CDR2 from the germline V gene are LGHDT and YNNKEL (reference sequence). CDR3 nucleotide sequence: TGTGCCAGCAGCCAAACTCTGGGGACTAGCGGGAGTTTCGGGGAGCTGTTTTTT. It encodes CASSQTLGTSGSFGELFF.

This rearrangement joins TRBV23-1 to TRBJ2-2, with D hard to call. TRBV23-1 is treated as an ORF (open reading frame) with a function not yet certain. V lost 4 bases and J lost 5, with 14 bases in between. CDR3 length: 15 amino acids. The CDR3: CASSRPKRTTGELFF. The CDR3 DNA reads TGCGCCAGCAGTCGCCCCAAGAGAACGACCGGGGAGCTGTTTTTT.

Only one count was recorded for this clone. V gene TRBV30 combines with J gene TRBJ1-2; D not resolved. Germline lookup yields CDR1 GTSNPN and CDR2 SVGIG (reference sequence). The CDR3 length is 11 residues. This chain's CDR3 is CGLTTNYGYTF. The CDR3 DNA follows: TGTGGGCTGACTACTAACTATGGCTACACCTTC.

J is TRBJ1-5 and V is TRBV7-2, with 10 bases that match TRBD1. This CDR3 has 15 amino acids. The J segment lost 7 bases and the V segment lost 2 bases, leaving 5 bases of the junction unmatched. In germline, CDR1 is SGHTA, CDR2 FQGNSA. In DNA, the CDR3 is TGTGCCAGCAGCTTAACGACAGGGGGCCACCAGCCCCAGCATTTT. Residues: CASSLTTGGHQPQHF.

V is TRBV7-3 and J is TRBJ1-5; D gene unclear. The germline gives CDR1 SGHTA, CDR2 FQGTGA. The germline V and J ends were trimmed by 1 base and 5 bases, with 9 bases remaining between them. CDR3 length: 14 residues. This CDR3 reads CASSLNGGYQPQHF. Written as DNA, the CDR3 is TGTGCCAGCAGCTTAAATGGAGGGTATCAGCCCCAGCATTTT.

For the CDR3, the DNA is TGTGCCAGCAGTACGATAGGGACAGAAAATGAAAAACTGTTTTTT. The encoded protein is CASSTIGTENEKLFF. This sequence joins TRBV27 and TRBJ1-4; 7 bases line up with TRBD1. The CDR3 loop spans 15 amino acids. Germline CDR1 and CDR2: MNHEY and SMNVEV (reference sequence). V lost 5 bases, J lost 5 bases, and 8 bases stayed unmatched.

The gene calls are TRBV6-1 and TRBJ1-5; TRBD1 agrees at 11 bases. The CDR3 sequence is 15 residues long. The J segment lost 11 bases and the V segment lost 2 bases, leaving 8 bases of the junction unmatched. Germline loops: CDR1 MNHNS, CDR2 SASEGT. In DNA form, the CDR3 reads TGTGCCAGCAGTGAATTGGGGACAGGGGGTGGGTCCCAGCATTTT. It yields the protein CASSELGTGGGSQHF.

The CDR3 nucleotides are TGTGCCAGCAGTGTAGCGTATCGGAGCAATGAGCAGTTCTTC. It encodes CASSVAYRSNEQFF. This chain links TRBV2 with TRBJ2-1; a possible D gene is TRBD2 (5 bases). This CDR3 has 14 residues. The germline V and J ends were trimmed by 4 bases and 6 bases, with 13 bases remaining between them. Germline-derived CDR1 and CDR2 are SNHLY and FYNNEI.

The CDR3 nucleotides read TGTGCCAGCGGGCCCCAACCGGGGGGCTCTGGAAACACCATATATTTT. This sequence encodes CASGPQPGGSGNTIYF. The J gene is TRBJ1-3, the V gene TRBV9, with a possible D match to TRBD1 (5 bases). This CDR3 has 16 amino acids. Germline V lookup: CDR1 SGDLS, CDR2 YYNGEE. Trimming left V 7 bases short and J 0 bases short, with 17 bases between.

The genes are TRBV3-1 (or the pseudogene TRBV3-2) and TRBJ2-7; the D gene is possibly TRBD1 (5 bases). This CDR3 comprises 15 residues. Germline values: CDR1 LGHDT, CDR2 YNNKEL (reference sequence). With 4 bases removed from V and 2 bases from J, the gap between germline ends came to 15 bases. CDR3 sequence (DNA): TGTGCCAGCAGCCGGCCAGGGAATTCCGCCTACGAGCAGTACTTC. Translation: CASSRPGNSAYEQYF.

This chain joins TRBV6-6 and TRBJ2-7, with a weak D call TRBD2 (5 bases). The CDR3 is 14 amino acids. Germline CDR1 and CDR2: MNHNY and SVGAGI (reference sequence). Between the trimmed V and J ends, which lost 4 bases and 5 bases, there was a span of 15 bases. The CDR3 DNA reads as TGTGCCAGCAGTTCGGCGGGTCCCAGGAACGAGCAGTACTTC. It translates to CASSSAGPRNEQYF.

The J gene is TRBJ1-6, the V gene TRBV29-1; D is unclear. The germline CDR1 and CDR2 sequences are SQVTM and ANQGSEA. The CDR3 covers 13 residues. V was clipped by 6 bases and J by 8 bases, with 14 bases between them. CDR3 sequence reads: CSVMETTDSPLHF. The CDR3 DNA follows: TGCAGCGTGATGGAGACTACCGATTCACCCCTCCACTTT.

The gene calls are TRBV7-2 and TRBJ1-2; TRBD1 agrees at 11 bases. Unmatched junction bases numbered 6, after V lost 5 bases and J lost 7 bases. The CDR3 contains 14 residues. Per germline, CDR1 SGHTA and CDR2 FQGNSA. CDR3 amino acids: CASSGGDRGSGYTF. CDR3 DNA: TGTGCCAGCAGCGGAGGGGACAGGGGGTCTGGCTACACCTTC.

The sample holds a few counts of this clone. This chain connects TRBV28 to TRBJ2-5; 14 bases agree with TRBD2. With V trimmed by 5 bases and J by 6 bases, 8 bases remained unmatched. From germline, CDR1 is MDHEN and CDR2 SYDVKM. The CDR3 runs to 16 residues. The CDR3 reads CASSRSGLAGAKTQYF. The CDR3 coding sequence is TGTGCCAGCAGTCGATCGGGACTAGCGGGGGCAAAGACCCAGTACTTC. Variable domain in full (rest from reference TRBV28 and TRBJ2-5): DVKVTQSSRYLVKRTGEKVFLECVQDMDHENMFWYRQDPGLGLRLIYFSYDVKMKEKGDIPEGYSVSREKKERFSLILESASTNQTSMYLCASSRSGLAGAKTQYFGPGTRLLVL.

The rearrangement uses TRBV5-6 and TRBJ1-5, with D uncertain. The germline gives CDR1 SGHDT, CDR2 YYEEEE. Deletions cut 0 bases from V and 4 bases from J, with 17 bases between. This CDR3 has 17 residues. The CDR3 spells CASSLGGGFLKNQPQHF. For the CDR3, the DNA is TGTGCCAGCAGCTTGGGAGGAGGGTTTCTAAAAAATCAGCCCCAGCATTTT.

Points on this clone: At the DNA level, this CDR3 is encoded by other sequences in the same sample as well. The CDR3 bases are TGTGCCAGCAGCTTACCCTCCACAGATACGCAGTATTTT. Translated: CASSLPSTDTQYF. This chain uses TRBV7-2 with TRBJ2-3; D is unresolved. The CDR3 is 13 amino acids. From germline, CDR1 is SGHTA and CDR2 FQGNSA. Trimming removed 2 bases from V and 2 bases from J, with 5 bases in between.

Worth noting for this clone: Other DNA sequences in the sample encode the same CDR3. CDR3 sequence: CASSLGLSTDTQYF. The CDR3 DNA sequence: TGTGCCAGCAGCTTAGGTCTAAGCACAGATACGCAGTATTTT. The rearrangement uses TRBV11-2 and TRBJ2-3; the D is unclear. The germline V gene encodes CDR1 SGHAT and CDR2 FQNNGV. The V end was cut by 1 base, the J end by 0 bases, with 5 bases between. The CDR3 totals 14 residues. Combining the CDR3 with reference TRBV11-2 and TRBJ2-3 gives the whole variable domain EAGVAQSPRYKIIEKRQSVAFWCNPISGHATLYWYQQILGQGPKLLIQFQNNGVVDDSQLPKDRFSAERLKGVDSTLKIQPAKLEDSAVYLCASSLGLSTDTQYFGPGTRLTVL.

V usage is TRBV3-1 (or the pseudogene TRBV3-2) and J usage is TRBJ1-5; 7 bases align to TRBD1. The V gene end was trimmed by 3 bases and the J gene end by 7 bases; junction bases not matched to a gene: 6. CDR3 length: 14 amino acids. CDR1 and CDR2 from the germline V gene are LGHDT and YNNKEL (reference sequence). Here the CDR3 DNA reads TGTGCCAGCAGCCAGCAGGGGGAAATGCAGCCCCAGCATTTT. Translation gives CASSQQGEMQPQHF.

The chain has TRBV7-9 and TRBJ1-2, with TRBD1 matching 7 bases. This CDR3 is 17 amino acids long. Trimming cost V 6 bases and J 12 bases; bases outside gene matches: 25. Germline-derived CDR1 and CDR2 are SEHNR and FQNEAQ (reference sequence). As DNA, the CDR3 is TGTGCCAGCAGATCGGAGGGTACAGGGGCCGCTACTAGGTCGAACACCTTC. Amino acid sequence: CASRSEGTGAATRSNTF.

V is TRBV29-1 and J is TRBJ2-6, with 10 bases that match TRBD1. The CDR3 contains 16 residues. Losses at the gene ends were 7 bases for V and 0 bases for J; bases not matched to a gene: 6. The V gene's germline CDR1 is SQVTM and CDR2 ANQGSEA. The CDR3 DNA reads as TGCAGCGCGCGGACAGGGGGAAGCTCTGGGGCCAACGTCCTGACTTTC. It is translated as CSARTGGSSGANVLTF. The whole variable domain, remainder taken from reference TRBV29-1 and TRBJ2-6, is SAVISQKPSRDICQRGTSLTIQCQVDSQVTMMFWYRQQPGQSLTLIATANQGSEATYESGFVIDKFPISRPNLTFSTLTVSNMSPEDSSIYLCSARTGGSSGANVLTFGAGSRLTVL.

This clone turned up a few times. This sequence joins TRBV19 and TRBJ2-7; D may be TRBD1 (6 bases). CDR3 size: 14 residues. The V end lost 2 bases, the J end lost 0 bases, and 8 bases lay between the germline ends. The germline gives CDR1 LNHDA, CDR2 SQIVND (reference sequence). Here the CDR3 DNA reads TGTGCCAGTAGTATAAGGGGGTACTCCTACGAGCAGTACTTC. This gives the protein CASSIRGYSYEQYF.

V and J are TRBV7-2 and TRBJ2-3, with 13 nucleotides matching TRBD2. The CDR3 spans 15 residues. V trimming: 3 bases; J trimming: 11 bases; junction bases outside the gene matches: 8. Germline CDR1 and CDR2: SGHTA and FQGNSA. CDR3 sequence (DNA): TGTGCCAGCAGCTTCGCACTAGCGGGGGGGCCTGAGCAGTATTTT. Translation gives CASSFALAGGPEQYF.

This clone was seen only once. This chain connects TRBV29-1 to TRBJ2-5; D may be TRBD2 (5 bases). CDR1 SQVTM and CDR2 ANQGSEA come from the germline V gene. The CDR3 is 15 residues long. Deletions cut 3 bases from V and 5 bases from J, with 19 bases between. CDR3 bases: TGCAGCGTTGAGTTTGGTGGAGGAGTGGTCGAGACCCAGTACTTC. Its protein is CSVEFGGGVVETQYF.

V and J are TRBV27 and TRBJ2-7, with D possibly being TRBD1 (6 bases). V was cut by 4 bases and J by 2 bases, with 9 bases left in between. The CDR3 has 13 amino acids. The V gene's germline CDR1 is MNHEY and CDR2 SMNVEV (reference sequence). This CDR3 reads CASSSQGPYEQYF. The CDR3 DNA follows: TGTGCCAGCAGTTCTCAGGGGCCCTACGAGCAGTACTTC.

This clone was found once. The gene calls are TRBV28 and TRBJ2-7; 7 bases fit TRBD1. CDR3 length: 14 amino acids. Trimming at V came to 5 bases and at J to 3 bases, leaving 7 bases not matched to a gene. Germline CDR1 reads MDHEN; CDR2 reads SYDVKM. The CDR3, as DNA: TGTGCCAGCAGTGACAGGGCTGACCACTACGAGCAGTACTTC. Translation: CASSDRADHYEQYF.